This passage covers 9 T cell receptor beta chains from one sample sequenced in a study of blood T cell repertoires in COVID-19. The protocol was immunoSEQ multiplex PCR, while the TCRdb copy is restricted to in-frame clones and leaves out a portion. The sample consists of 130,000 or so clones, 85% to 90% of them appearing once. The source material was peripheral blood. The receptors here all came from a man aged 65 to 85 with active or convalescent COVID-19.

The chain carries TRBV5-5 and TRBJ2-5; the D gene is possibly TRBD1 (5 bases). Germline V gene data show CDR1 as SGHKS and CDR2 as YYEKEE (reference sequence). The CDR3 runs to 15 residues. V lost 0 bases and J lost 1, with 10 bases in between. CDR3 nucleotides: TGTGCCAGCAGCTTGGCGTCAGGGATCCAAGAGACCCAGTACTTC. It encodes CASSLASGIQETQYF.

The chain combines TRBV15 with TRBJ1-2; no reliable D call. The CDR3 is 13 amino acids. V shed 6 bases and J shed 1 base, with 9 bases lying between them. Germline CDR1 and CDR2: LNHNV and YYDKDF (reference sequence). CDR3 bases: TGTGCCACCAGTCTGGCAAGTAACTATGGCTACACCTTC. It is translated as CATSLASNYGYTF.

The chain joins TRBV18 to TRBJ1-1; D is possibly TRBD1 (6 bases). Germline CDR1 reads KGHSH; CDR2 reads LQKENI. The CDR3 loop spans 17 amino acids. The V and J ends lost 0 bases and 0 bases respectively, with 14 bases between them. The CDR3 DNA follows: TGTGCCAGCTCACCACCGTGGGCAGGGGAAATGAACACTGAAGCTTTCTTT. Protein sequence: CASSPPWAGEMNTEAFF.

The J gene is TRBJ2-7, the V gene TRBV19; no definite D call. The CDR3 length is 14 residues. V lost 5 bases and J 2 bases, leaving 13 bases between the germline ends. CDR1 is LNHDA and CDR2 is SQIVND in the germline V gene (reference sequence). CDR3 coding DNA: TGTGCCAGTAGTCGCCGCGTACTTACCTACGAGCAGTACTTC. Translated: CASSRRVLTYEQYF.

As DNA, the CDR3 is TGTGCCAGCAGTTTCGGACTAGCCCCCTACGAGCAGTACTTC. Protein sequence: CASSFGLAPYEQYF. The chain has TRBV6-2 or TRBV6-3 and TRBJ2-7, with 8 bases aligning to TRBD2. Looked up from germline, CDR1 is MNHEY and CDR2 is SVGEGT. V was pared by 4 bases and J by 2 bases, with 4 bases of the junction left unmatched. This CDR3 has 14 amino acids.

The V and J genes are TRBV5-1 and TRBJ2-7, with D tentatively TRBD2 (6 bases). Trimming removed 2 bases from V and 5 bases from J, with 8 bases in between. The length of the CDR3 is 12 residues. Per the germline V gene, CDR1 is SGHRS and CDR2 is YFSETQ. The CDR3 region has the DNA TGCGCCAGCAGCTTAGGAGGGGACGAGCAGTACTTC. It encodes CASSLGGDEQYF. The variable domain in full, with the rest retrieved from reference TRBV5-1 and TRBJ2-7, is KAGVTQTPRYLIKTRGQQVTLSCSPISGHRSVSWYQQTPGQGLQFLFEYFSETQRNKGNFPGRFSGRQFSNSRSEMNVSTLELGDSALYLCASSLGGDEQYFGPGTRLTVT.

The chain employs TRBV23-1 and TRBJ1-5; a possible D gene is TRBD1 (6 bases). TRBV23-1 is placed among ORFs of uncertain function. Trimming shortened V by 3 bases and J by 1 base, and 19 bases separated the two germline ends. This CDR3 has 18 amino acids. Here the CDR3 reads CASSHSYYKQGSNQPQHF. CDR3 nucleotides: TGCGCCAGCAGTCATTCTTACTATAAACAGGGAAGCAATCAGCCCCAGCATTTT.

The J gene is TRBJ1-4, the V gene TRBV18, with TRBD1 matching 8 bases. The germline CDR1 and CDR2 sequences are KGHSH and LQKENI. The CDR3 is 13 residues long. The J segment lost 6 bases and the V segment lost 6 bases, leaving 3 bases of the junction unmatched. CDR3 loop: CASSPDRDEKLFF. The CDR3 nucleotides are TGTGCCAGCTCCCCGGACAGGGATGAAAAACTGTTTTTT.

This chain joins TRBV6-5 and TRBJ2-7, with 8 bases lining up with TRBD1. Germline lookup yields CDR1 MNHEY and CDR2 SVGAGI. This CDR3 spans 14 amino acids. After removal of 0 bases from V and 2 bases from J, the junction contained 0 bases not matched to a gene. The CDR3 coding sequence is TGTGCCAGCAGTTACTCGACAGGGGCCTACGAGCAGTACTTC. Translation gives CASSYSTGAYEQYF.